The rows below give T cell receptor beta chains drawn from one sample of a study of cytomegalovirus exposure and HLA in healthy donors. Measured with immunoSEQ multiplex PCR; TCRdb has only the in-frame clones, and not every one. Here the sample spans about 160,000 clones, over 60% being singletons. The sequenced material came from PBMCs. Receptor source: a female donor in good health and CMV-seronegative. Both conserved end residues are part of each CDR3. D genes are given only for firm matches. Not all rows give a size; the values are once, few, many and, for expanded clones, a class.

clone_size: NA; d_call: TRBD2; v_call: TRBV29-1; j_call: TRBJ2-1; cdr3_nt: TGCAGCGTTTTAAGTATGCGACTAGCGGGAGGCCCCTACAATGAGCAGTTCTTC; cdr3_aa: CSVLSMRLAGGPYNEQFF
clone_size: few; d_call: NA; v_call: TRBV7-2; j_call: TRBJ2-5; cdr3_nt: TGTGCCAGCAGCGCAGAGGCGGGACGATCACAAGAGCAGTACTTC; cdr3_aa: CASSAEAGRSQEQYF
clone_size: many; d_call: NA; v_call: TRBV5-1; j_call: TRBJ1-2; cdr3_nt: TGCGCCAGCAGCTTGTTGCAGGGGAATCGCTATGGCTACACCTTC; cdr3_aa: CASSLLQGNRYGYTF
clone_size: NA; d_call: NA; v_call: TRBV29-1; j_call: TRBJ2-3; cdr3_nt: TGCAGCGTTCGGGACTTCACAGATACGCAGTATTTT; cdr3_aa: CSVRDFTDTQYF
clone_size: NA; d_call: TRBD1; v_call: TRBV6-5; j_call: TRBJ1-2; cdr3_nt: TGTGCCGTACGGGGACAGGGCTATTGTGACACCTTC; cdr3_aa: CAVRGQGYCDTF
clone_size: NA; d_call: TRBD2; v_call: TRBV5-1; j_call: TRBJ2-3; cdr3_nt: TGCGCCAGCAGCTCCGTAGCGGGGGGACGCACAGATACGCAGTATTTT; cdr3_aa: CASSSVAGGRTDTQYF
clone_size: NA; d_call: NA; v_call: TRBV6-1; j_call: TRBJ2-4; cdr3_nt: TGTGCCAGCAGTGAACAATGGCAGTTAGCCAAAAACATTCAGTACTTC; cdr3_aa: CASSEQWQLAKNIQYF
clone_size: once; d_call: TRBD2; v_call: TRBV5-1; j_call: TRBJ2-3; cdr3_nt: TGCGCCAGCAGCCCGGGACTAGCGGGAGTGGATACGCAGTATTTT; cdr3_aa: CASSPGLAGVDTQYF
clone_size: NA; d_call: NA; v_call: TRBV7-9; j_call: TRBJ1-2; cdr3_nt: TGTGCCAGCAGCTACCTAGGCCTGGGGGGGAATGGCTACACCTTC; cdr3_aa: CASSYLGLGGNGYTF
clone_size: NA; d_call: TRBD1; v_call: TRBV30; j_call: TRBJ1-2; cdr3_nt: TGTGCCTGGAGTGTGGGACAGTACTATGGCTACACCTTC; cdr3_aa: CAWSVGQYYGYTF
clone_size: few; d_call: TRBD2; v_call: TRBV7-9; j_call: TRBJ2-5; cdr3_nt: TGTGCCAGCAGCTCTGGTGGGGGAGGGGAGACCCAGTACTTC; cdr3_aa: CASSSGGGGETQYF
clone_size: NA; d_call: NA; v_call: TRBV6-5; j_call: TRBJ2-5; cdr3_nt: TGTGCCAGCAGTGCGGAGAATCAAGAGACCCAGTACTTC; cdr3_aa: CASSAENQETQYF
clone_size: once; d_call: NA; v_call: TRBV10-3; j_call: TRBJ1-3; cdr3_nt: TGTGCCATCAGACAGGGACCTGGAGGAAACACCATATATTTT; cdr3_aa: CAIRQGPGGNTIYF
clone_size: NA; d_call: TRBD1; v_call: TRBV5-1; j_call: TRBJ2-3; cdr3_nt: TGCGCCAGCAGCCCTGGCGCAAGGACAGGGATTACAGATACGCAGTATTTT; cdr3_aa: CASSPGARTGITDTQYF
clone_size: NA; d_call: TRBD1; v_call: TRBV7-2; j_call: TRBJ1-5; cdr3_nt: TGTGCCAGCAGCCAAGGACAGGGTAGCAATCAGCCCCAGCATTTT; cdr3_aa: CASSQGQGSNQPQHF
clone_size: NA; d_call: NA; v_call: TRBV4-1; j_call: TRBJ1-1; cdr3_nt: TGCGCCAGCAGCCAAGAAAGAGGGAACACTGAAGCTTTCTTT; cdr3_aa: CASSQERGNTEAFF
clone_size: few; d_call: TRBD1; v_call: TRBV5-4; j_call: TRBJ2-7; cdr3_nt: TGTGCCAGCAGCACCCGACAGGGTCGGGAGCAGTACTTC; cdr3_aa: CASSTRQGREQYF
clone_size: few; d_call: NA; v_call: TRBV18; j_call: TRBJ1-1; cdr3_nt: TGTGCCAGCTCACCGGACCGGGCAGGGCGAGTCACTGAAGCTTTCTTT; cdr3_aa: CASSPDRAGRVTEAFF
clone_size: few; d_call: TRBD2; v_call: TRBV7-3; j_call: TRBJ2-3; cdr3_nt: TGTGCCAGCAGCCGGGGAGGGCCAGATACGCAGTATTTT; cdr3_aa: CASSRGGPDTQYF
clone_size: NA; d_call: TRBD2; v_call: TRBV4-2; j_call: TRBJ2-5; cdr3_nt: TGTGCCAGCGGCCAAGTTAGGTCTAGCGGGGGGACGGGGACCCAGTACTTC; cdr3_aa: CASGQVRSSGGTGTQYF
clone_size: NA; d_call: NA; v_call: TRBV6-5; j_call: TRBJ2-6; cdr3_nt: TGTGCCAGCAGCTCTGGGGCCAACGGCCTGACTTTC; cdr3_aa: CASSSGANGLTF
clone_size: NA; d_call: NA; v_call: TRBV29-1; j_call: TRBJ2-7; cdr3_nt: TGCAGCGGCGGGGACTACGAGCAGTACTTC; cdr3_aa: CSGGDYEQYF
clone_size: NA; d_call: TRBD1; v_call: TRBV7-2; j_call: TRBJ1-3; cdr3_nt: TGTGCCAGCAGCCGCGAGGGGGCCGGAAACACCATATATTTT; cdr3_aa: CASSREGAGNTIYF
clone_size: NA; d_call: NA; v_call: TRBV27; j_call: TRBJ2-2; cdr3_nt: TGTGCCAGCAGTTTATTCGGGAACACCGGGGAGCTGTTTTTT; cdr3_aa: CASSLFGNTGELFF
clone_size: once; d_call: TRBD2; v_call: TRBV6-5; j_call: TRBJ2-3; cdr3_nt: TGTGCCAGCGCACTAGCGGGGGACACAGATACGCAGTATTTT; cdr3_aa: CASALAGDTDTQYF
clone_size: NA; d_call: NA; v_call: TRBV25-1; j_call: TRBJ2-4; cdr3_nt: TGTGCCAGCAGTGACCACAGCTTAGCCAAAAACATTCAGTACTTC; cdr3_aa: CASSDHSLAKNIQYF
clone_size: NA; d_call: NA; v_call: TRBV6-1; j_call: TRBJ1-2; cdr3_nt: TGTGCCAGCACTCCGGAAGGAGAGGGGGATGGCTACACCTTC; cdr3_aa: CASTPEGEGDGYTF
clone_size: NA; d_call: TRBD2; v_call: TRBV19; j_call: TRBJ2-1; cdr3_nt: TGTGCCAGTGGTAGAGCTAGCGGCAATGAGCAGTTCTTC; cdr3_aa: CASGRASGNEQFF
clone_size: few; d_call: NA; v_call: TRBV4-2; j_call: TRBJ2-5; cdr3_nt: TGTGCCAGCAGCCAAGGAGGGGAGACCCAGTACTTC; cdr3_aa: CASSQGGETQYF
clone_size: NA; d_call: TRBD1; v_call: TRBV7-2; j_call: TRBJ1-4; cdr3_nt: TGTGCCAGCAGCAAGGACAGGGAAAAACTGTTTTTT; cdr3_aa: CASSKDREKLFF
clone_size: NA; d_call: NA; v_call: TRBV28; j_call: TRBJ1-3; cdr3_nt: TGTGCCAGCAGTCTACCTGTAAACACCATATATTTT; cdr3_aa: CASSLPVNTIYF
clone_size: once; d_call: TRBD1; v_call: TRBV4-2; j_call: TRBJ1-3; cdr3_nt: TGTGCCAGCAGCCAAGATCAGGGGGGCGCCCGAAACACCATATATTTT; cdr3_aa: CASSQDQGGARNTIYF
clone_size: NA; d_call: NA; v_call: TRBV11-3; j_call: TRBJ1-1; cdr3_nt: TGTGCCAGCAGCCAGGAGGAGGGCACTGAAGCTTTCTTT; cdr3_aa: CASSQEEGTEAFF
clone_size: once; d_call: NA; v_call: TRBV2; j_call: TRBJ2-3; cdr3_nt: TGTGCCAGCAGTGAACTAGTGGCAGATACGCAGTATTTT; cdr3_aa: CASSELVADTQYF
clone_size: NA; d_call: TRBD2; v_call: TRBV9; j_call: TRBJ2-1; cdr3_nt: TGTGCCAGCAGCGGGAAGCGGGGGGGCCTGCTTGAGCAGTTCTTC; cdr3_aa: CASSGKRGGLLEQFF
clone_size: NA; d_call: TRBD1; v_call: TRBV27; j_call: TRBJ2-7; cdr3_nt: TGTGCCATCGGGGCAGGGGGCTACGAGCAGTACTTC; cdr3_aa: CAIGAGGYEQYF
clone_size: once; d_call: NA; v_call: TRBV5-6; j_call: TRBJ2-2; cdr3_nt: TGTGCCAGCAGCTTGGGGACAAATACCGGGGAGCTGTTTTTT; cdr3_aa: CASSLGTNTGELFF
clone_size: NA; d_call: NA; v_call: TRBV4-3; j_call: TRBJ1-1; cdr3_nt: TGCGCCAGCAGCCAAGATGCGTGGACTGAAGCTTTCTTT; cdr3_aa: CASSQDAWTEAFF
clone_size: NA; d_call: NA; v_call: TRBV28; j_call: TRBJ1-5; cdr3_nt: TGTGCCAGCAGTTTCCCGTCCTCTAATCAGCCCCAGCATTTT; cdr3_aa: CASSFPSSNQPQHF
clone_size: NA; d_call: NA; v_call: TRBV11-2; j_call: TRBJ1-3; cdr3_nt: TGTGCCAGCAGCTTAACGACAGCACGCTCTGGAAACACCATATATTTT; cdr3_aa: CASSLTTARSGNTIYF
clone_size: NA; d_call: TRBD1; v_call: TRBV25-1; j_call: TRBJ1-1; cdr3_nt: TGTGCCAGCAGTGAGGCCTTAATAACAGGGGGTGAAGCTTTCTTT; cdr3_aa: CASSEALITGGEAFF
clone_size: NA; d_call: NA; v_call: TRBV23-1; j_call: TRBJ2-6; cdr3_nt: TGCGCCAGCAGTCACATCACAGGGCGACGTGGGGCCAACGTCCTGACTTTC; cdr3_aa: CASSHITGRRGANVLTF
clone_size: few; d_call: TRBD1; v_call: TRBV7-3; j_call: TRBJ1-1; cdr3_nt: TGTGCCAGCAGCCGGGACAGAATGAACACTGAAGCTTTCTTT; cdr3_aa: CASSRDRMNTEAFF
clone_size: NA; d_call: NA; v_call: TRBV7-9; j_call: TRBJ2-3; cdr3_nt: TGTGCCAGCAGCCCCAGCCGGGGTCGCACAGATACGCAGTATTTT; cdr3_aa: CASSPSRGRTDTQYF
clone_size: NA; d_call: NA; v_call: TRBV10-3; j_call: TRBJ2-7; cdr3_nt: TGTGCCATCAGTGACCGGGAAACAACCTACGAGCAGTACTTC; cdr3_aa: CAISDRETTYEQYF
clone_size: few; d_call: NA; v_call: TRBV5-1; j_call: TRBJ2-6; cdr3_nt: TGCGCCAGCAGCTTGGGTCCAGGGACTGGGGCCAACGTCCTGACTTTC; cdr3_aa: CASSLGPGTGANVLTF
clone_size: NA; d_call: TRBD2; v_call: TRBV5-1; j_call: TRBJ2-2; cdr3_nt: TGCGCCAGCAGGACTAGCGGTAGCACCGGGGAGCTGTTTTTT; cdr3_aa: CASRTSGSTGELFF
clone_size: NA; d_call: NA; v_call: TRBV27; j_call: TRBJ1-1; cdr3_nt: TGTGCCAGCAGTGCGGAGGGGTTGAACACTGAAGCTTTCTTT; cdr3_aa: CASSAEGLNTEAFF
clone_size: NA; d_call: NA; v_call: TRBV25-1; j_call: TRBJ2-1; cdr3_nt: TGTGCCAGCAGTCAACACAGAGGAAGGGGGAGGGACAATGAGCAGTTCTTC; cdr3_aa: CASSQHRGRGRDNEQFF
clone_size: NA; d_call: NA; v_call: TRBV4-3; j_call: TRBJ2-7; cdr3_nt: TGCGCCAGCAGCCAGGACCCAGGCGGGCTACCCTACGAGCAGTACTTC; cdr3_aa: CASSQDPGGLPYEQYF
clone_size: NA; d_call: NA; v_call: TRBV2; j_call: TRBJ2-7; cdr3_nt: TGTGCCAGCAGTGAAATACTTGGCGGGGTTCAGTACTTC; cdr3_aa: CASSEILGGVQYF
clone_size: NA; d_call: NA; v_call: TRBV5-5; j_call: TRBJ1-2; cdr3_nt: TGTGCCAGCACCCCATATGAGGAGAGCTATGGCTACACCTTC; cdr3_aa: CASTPYEESYGYTF
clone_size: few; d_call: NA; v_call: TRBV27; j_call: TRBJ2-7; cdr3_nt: TGTGCCAGCAGTTTAGAGGAGGGAGGCGAGCAGTACTTC; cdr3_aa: CASSLEEGGEQYF
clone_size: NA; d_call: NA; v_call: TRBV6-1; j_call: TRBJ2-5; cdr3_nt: TGTGCCAGCAGCCTGGGGGCGGCCCCCCAAGAGACCCAGTACTTC; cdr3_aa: CASSLGAAPQETQYF
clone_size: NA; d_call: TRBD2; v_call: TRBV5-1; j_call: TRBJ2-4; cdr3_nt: TGCGCCAGCAGCTTTGGGTCTAGCGGGAAAAACAGTCAGTACTTC; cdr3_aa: CASSFGSSGKNSQYF